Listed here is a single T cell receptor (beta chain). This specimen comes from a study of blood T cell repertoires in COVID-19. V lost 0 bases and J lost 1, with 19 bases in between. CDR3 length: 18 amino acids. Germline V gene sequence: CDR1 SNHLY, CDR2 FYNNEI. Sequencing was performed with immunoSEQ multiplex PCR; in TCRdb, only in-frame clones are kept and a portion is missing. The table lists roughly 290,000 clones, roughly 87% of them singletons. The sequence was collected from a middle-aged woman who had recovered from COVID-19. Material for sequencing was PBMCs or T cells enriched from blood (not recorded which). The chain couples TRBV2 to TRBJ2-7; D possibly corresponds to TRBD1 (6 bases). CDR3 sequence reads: CASSEAVYGGASSYEQYF. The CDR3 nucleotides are TGTGCCAGCAGTGAAGCTGTTTATGGGGGCGCATCTTCCTACGAGCAGTACTTC.